The rows below give T cell receptor beta chains drawn from one sample of a study of T cells in tumors after PD-1 blockade. Profiling relied on immunoSEQ multiplex PCR, and the TCRdb table lists in-frame clones only, not all of them. The repertoire consists of 4,000 or so clones, with approximately 71% occurring once and the leading ten covering 10% to 15%. Specimen: tumor tissue, collected before anti-PD-1 treatment. The receptors come from a human donor with basal cell carcinoma. Each CDR3 is given with its conserved first and last residue. A D gene is named only where the DNA matches it firmly. The size entry is marked missing in some rows and otherwise reads once, few, many or a size class.

v_call	clone_size	d_call	j_call	cdr3_nt	cdr3_aa
TRBV27	medium-sized	-	TRBJ1-6	TGTGCCAGCAGTATCCAGGGGTTTGGGTCACCCCTCCACTTT	CASSIQGFGSPLHF
TRBV3-1/TRBV3-2	-	-	TRBJ1-1	TGTGCCAGCAGACGAACAGGGACTGAAGCTTTCTTT	CASRRTGTEAFF
TRBV12-2	-	-	TRBJ2-7	TGTGCAAGTCGCCGGCGTAGGGGCTGCTGCTCCTACGAGCAGTACTTC	CASRRRRGCCSYEQYF
TRBV6-5	-	TRBD1	TRBJ1-5	TGTGCCAGTAAACCGACAGGGCCCAATCAGCCCCAGCATTTT	CASKPTGPNQPQHF
TRBV27	large	-	TRBJ1-1	TGTGCCAGCAGTTTATACGGGGTTGGGGTCACTGAAGCTTTCTTT	CASSLYGVGVTEAFF
TRBV29-1	-	-	TRBJ2-7	TGCAGCGTTGAACAGGGAGTTAACTACGAGCAGTACTTC	CSVEQGVNYEQYF
TRBV28	-	-	TRBJ1-5	TGTGCCAGCAGTTTATTGGGTAGCAATCAGCCCCAGCATTTT	CASSLLGSNQPQHF
TRBV7-2	-	-	TRBJ2-1	TGTGCCAGCAGCTTAGGGGCAACGAGCTCCTACAATGAGCAGTTCTTC	CASSLGATSSYNEQFF
TRBV6-7	-	TRBD1	TRBJ1-5	TGTGCCAGTCGAGTCGTCCGGGACAGTGCGTGGAGCAATCAGCCCCAGCATTTT	CASRVVRDSAWSNQPQHF
TRBV5-1	-	TRBD1	TRBJ2-7	TGCGCCAGCAGCTCAGTAAGGGGGCCAGGGGAGCAGTACTTC	CASSSVRGPGEQYF
TRBV15	once	-	TRBJ1-2	TGTGCCACCAGCAAGGGGGGGGCGGGGAATTATGGCTACACCTTC	CATSKGGAGNYGYTF
TRBV18	-	-	TRBJ1-4	TGTGCCAGCTCACCGGGGGCAACTAATGAAAAACTGTTTTTT	CASSPGATNEKLFF
TRBV28	-	-	TRBJ1-3	TGTGCCAGCAGTCCTACTCAAGGGGAGGCTGGAAACACCATATATTTT	CASSPTQGEAGNTIYF
TRBV25-1	-	-	TRBJ2-7	TGTGCCAGCAGTGAATTCGGCACCATCTACGAGCAGTACTTC	CASSEFGTIYEQYF
TRBV6-1	-	TRBD1	TRBJ1-3	TGTGCCAGCAGTGAAGACAGGGGGCTCGGAAACACCATATATTTT	CASSEDRGLGNTIYF
TRBV5-4	-	TRBD1	TRBJ2-1	TGTGCCAGCAGCTTGCCGGGGACAGGGGTCAATGAGCAGTTCTTC	CASSLPGTGVNEQFF
TRBV11-2	-	TRBD1	TRBJ1-1	TGTGCCAGCAGCTTAGATCTCAGGGGGGTGGCTTTCTTT	CASSLDLRGVAFF
TRBV9	-	TRBD2	TRBJ2-1	TGTGCCAGCAGCGTGGGGACTAGCGCCTACAATGAGCAGTTCTTC	CASSVGTSAYNEQFF
TRBV6-1	-	TRBD2	TRBJ2-1	TGTGCCAGCAGTGTATCCAGCGGGGCCCCTACGGATGAGCAGTTCTTC	CASSVSSGAPTDEQFF
TRBV5-8	-	-	TRBJ1-5	TGTGCCAGCAGCTTAGGGATGGTCAATCAGCCCCAGCATTTT	CASSLGMVNQPQHF